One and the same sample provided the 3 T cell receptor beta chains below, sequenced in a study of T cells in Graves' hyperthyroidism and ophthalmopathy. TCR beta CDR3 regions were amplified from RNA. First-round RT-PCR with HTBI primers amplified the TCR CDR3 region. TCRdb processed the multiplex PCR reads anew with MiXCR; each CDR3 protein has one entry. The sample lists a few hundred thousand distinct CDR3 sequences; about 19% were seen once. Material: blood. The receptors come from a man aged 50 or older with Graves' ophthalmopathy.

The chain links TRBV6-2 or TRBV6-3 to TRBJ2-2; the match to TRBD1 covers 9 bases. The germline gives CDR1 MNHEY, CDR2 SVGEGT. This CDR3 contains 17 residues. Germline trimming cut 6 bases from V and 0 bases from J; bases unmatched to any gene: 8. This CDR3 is CASSRDRVPTNTGELFF. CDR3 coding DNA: TGTGCCAGCAGCCGGGACAGGGTCCCTACGAACACCGGGGAGCTGTTTTTT.

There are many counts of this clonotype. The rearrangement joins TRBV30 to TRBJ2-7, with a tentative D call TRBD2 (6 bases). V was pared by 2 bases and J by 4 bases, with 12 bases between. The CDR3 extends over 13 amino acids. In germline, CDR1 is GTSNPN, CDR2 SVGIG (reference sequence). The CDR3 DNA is TGTGCCTGGAGTCCCGGGACTGTTTACGAGCAGTACTTC. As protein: CAWSPGTVYEQYF.

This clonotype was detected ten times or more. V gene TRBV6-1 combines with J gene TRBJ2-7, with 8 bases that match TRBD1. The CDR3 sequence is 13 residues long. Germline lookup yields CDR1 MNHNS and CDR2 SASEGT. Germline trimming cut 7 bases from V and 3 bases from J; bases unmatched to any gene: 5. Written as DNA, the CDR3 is TGTGCCAGCATGAGAGACAGGGGCTACGAGCAGTACTTC. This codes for CASMRDRGYEQYF.